This is a list of T cell receptor beta chains from one sample in a study of cytomegalovirus exposure and HLA in healthy donors. Clones were sequenced by immunoSEQ multiplex PCR, and TCRdb holds only the in-frame ones, with some missing. This table has some 40,000 clones, 45% to 55% appearing once. Input material: PBMCs. These receptors were taken from a middle-aged woman in good health and CMV-seropositive. Both conserved end residues are part of each CDR3. The order of the fields is clone size, V gene, J gene, D gene, CDR3 DNA, CDR3 protein. The D gene is left open where the match is weak. Not all rows give a size; the values are once, few, many and, for expanded clones, a class.

size: NA
V: TRBV6-1
J: TRBJ1-1
D: TRBD1
DNA: TGTGCCAGCAGGGAAGGACAGGCGTGGACTGAAGCTTTCTTT
CDR3: CASREGQAWTEAFF

size: NA
V: TRBV4-3
J: TRBJ2-3
D: TRBD2
DNA: TGCGCCAGCAGCCAAGAGGGACTAGCGGGGGGGCGAGATACGCAGTATTTT
CDR3: CASSQEGLAGGRDTQYF

size: NA
V: TRBV28
J: TRBJ2-5
D: NA
DNA: TGTGCCACCGTTAGCCCAACAACTCAAGAGACCCAGTACTTC
CDR3: CATVSPTTQETQYF

size: few
V: TRBV4-1
J: TRBJ1-1
D: NA
DNA: TGCGCCAGCAGCCCGTGGGAGGAGGCTCGGACTGAAGCTTTCTTT
CDR3: CASSPWEEARTEAFF

size: few
V: TRBV20-1
J: TRBJ1-2
D: NA
DNA: TGCAGTGCTCCCATGGAGCGTTTATTTTTC
CDR3: CSAPMERLFF

size: few
V: TRBV7-2
J: TRBJ1-4
D: TRBD1
DNA: TGTGCCAGCAGCTTAGTAGGACAGGGTTATGAAAAACTGTTTTTT
CDR3: CASSLVGQGYEKLFF

size: NA
V: TRBV6-5
J: TRBJ2-7
D: NA
DNA: TGTGCCAGCAGTTATTCGTCACAGAGCTCCTACGAGCAGTACTTC
CDR3: CASSYSSQSSYEQYF

size: NA
V: TRBV7-9
J: TRBJ2-3
D: NA
DNA: TGTGCCAGCAGCCAACTCACAGATACGCAGTATTTT
CDR3: CASSQLTDTQYF

size: NA
V: TRBV6-5
J: TRBJ1-2
D: TRBD1
DNA: TGTGCCAGCAGCGATGACAGGGGAGGATATGGCTACACCTTC
CDR3: CASSDDRGGYGYTF

size: few
V: TRBV7-9
J: TRBJ2-2
D: NA
DNA: TGTGCCAGCAGCCCCCGGACTGCGAGCACCGGGGAGCTGTTTTTT
CDR3: CASSPRTASTGELFF

size: NA
V: TRBV5-8
J: TRBJ1-5
D: NA
DNA: TGTGCCAGCAGCTTGGAACATCGCAATCAGCCCCAGCATTTT
CDR3: CASSLEHRNQPQHF

size: NA
V: TRBV2
J: TRBJ2-5
D: TRBD2
DNA: TGTGCCAGCAGTGAATCCCGGGGGGGCCGGGAGACCCAGTACTTC
CDR3: CASSESRGGRETQYF

size: NA
V: TRBV18
J: TRBJ2-5
D: NA
DNA: TGTGCCAGCTTACCCCCGACAGGTTCCGAGACCCAGTACTTC
CDR3: CASLPPTGSETQYF

size: once
V: TRBV7-8
J: TRBJ2-3
D: NA
DNA: TGTGCCAGCAGCTTGAGGGATACGCAGTATTTT
CDR3: CASSLRDTQYF

size: NA
V: TRBV30
J: TRBJ1-4
D: NA
DNA: TGTGCCTGGACGATAGCTAGTAATGAAAAACTGTTTTTT
CDR3: CAWTIASNEKLFF

size: NA
V: TRBV6-5
J: TRBJ2-7
D: NA
DNA: TGTGCCAGCAGTACATCCGGGAGCACCTACGAGCAGTACTTC
CDR3: CASSTSGSTYEQYF

size: NA
V: TRBV10-3
J: TRBJ2-2
D: NA
DNA: TGTGCCATCAGTGAACTTACGAATCCCGGGGAGCTGTTTTTT
CDR3: CAISELTNPGELFF

size: few
V: TRBV4-3
J: TRBJ2-2
D: NA
DNA: TGCGCCAGCAGCCAAGATACCATTCGGGCCGGGGAGCTGTTTTTT
CDR3: CASSQDTIRAGELFF

size: few
V: TRBV27
J: TRBJ1-2
D: TRBD1
DNA: TGTGCCAGCATGGGTCCAGACAGGGGGCTTGGCTACACCTTC
CDR3: CASMGPDRGLGYTF

size: NA
V: TRBV19
J: TRBJ2-7
D: TRBD1
DNA: TGTGCCAGTAGTATTAGCCTACAGGGGTTAGGCGAGCAGTACTTC
CDR3: CASSISLQGLGEQYF

size: once
V: TRBV18
J: TRBJ2-5
D: NA
DNA: TGTGCCAGCTCACCCACCGGTCCCGAGACCCAGTACTTC
CDR3: CASSPTGPETQYF

size: NA
V: TRBV6-6
J: TRBJ1-1
D: NA
DNA: TGTGCCAGCATTATCAGGGTTCCGAACACTGAAGCTTTCTTT
CDR3: CASIIRVPNTEAFF

size: NA
V: TRBV5-1
J: TRBJ2-3
D: TRBD1
DNA: TGCGCCAGCAGTCGGGACAGGGACACAGATACGCAGTATTTT
CDR3: CASSRDRDTDTQYF

size: NA
V: TRBV10-2
J: TRBJ1-5
D: TRBD1
DNA: TGCGCCAGCAGTGAGCAATCGGGGACAGGGGATCAGCCCCAGCATTTT
CDR3: CASSEQSGTGDQPQHF

size: NA
V: TRBV28
J: TRBJ1-1
D: NA
DNA: TGTGCCAGCAGTTTATTCGGCAGGGTAGGTAACACTGAAGCTTTCTTT
CDR3: CASSLFGRVGNTEAFF

size: few
V: TRBV28
J: TRBJ1-5
D: NA
DNA: TGTGCCAGCTGTTCGAGCGAATATAGCAATCAGCCCCAGCATTTT
CDR3: CASCSSEYSNQPQHF

size: NA
V: TRBV15
J: TRBJ1-1
D: NA
DNA: TGTGCCACCAGCAGACCCCAGGAAAAAGCTTTCTTT
CDR3: CATSRPQEKAFF

size: NA
V: TRBV5-8
J: TRBJ1-1
D: NA
DNA: TGTGCCAGCAGCTTGCAATTCGGCAGGCCGAACACTGAAGCTTTCTTT
CDR3: CASSLQFGRPNTEAFF

size: once
V: TRBV4-1
J: TRBJ2-7
D: NA
DNA: TGCGCCAGCAGCCTAGCTCGGGTGGAGGAGTACTCCTACGAGCAGTACTTC
CDR3: CASSLARVEEYSYEQYF